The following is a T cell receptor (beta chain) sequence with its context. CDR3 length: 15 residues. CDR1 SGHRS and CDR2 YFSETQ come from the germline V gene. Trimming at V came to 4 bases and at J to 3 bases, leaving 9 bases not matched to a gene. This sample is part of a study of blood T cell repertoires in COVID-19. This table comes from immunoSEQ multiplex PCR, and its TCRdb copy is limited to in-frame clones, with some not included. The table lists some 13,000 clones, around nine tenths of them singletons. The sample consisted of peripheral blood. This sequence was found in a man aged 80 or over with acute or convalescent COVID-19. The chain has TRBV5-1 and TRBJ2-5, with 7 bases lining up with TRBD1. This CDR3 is CASSPQSGTEETQYF. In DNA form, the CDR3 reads TGCGCCAGCAGCCCACAATCCGGGACAGAAGAGACCCAGTACTTC.